These T cell receptor beta chains were read from a single sample in a study of T cell changes during pregnancy in multiple sclerosis. This table comes from immunoSEQ multiplex PCR, and its TCRdb copy is limited to in-frame clones, with some not included. Found here are approximately 83,000 clones, around 93% of them singletons; the top ten hold 4.3%. Sequences were derived from peripheral blood, sampled in the first trimester of pregnancy. The receptors here all came from a female donor with multiple sclerosis, enrolled in a pregnancy study. CDR3s include the opening cysteine and the closing phenylalanine or tryptophan. D genes are given only for firm matches. Size is omitted from some rows. Given values are once, few, many or a class for expanded clones.

length: 16
size: NA
J: TRBJ2-1
V: TRBV15
D: TRBD2
DNA: TGTGCCACCAGCCACTCAAGCGGGGGGCCCCCTGATGAGCAGTTCTTC
CDR3: CATSHSSGGPPDEQFF

length: 16
size: NA
J: TRBJ1-1
V: TRBV7-9
D: TRBD1
DNA: TGTGCCAGCAGCCCGAGGCAGGGGGCGAGAGCCACTGAAGCTTTCTTT
CDR3: CASSPRQGARATEAFF

length: 18
size: NA
J: TRBJ2-7
V: TRBV2
D: NA
DNA: TGTGCCAGCAGTGGGAGCAATACAGAGACAGGTTTCACCTACGAGCAGTACTTC
CDR3: CASSGSNTETGFTYEQYF

length: 13
size: NA
J: TRBJ1-1
V: TRBV27
D: NA
DNA: TGTGCCAGCAGTTTATTCGGGAACACTGAAGCTTTCTTT
CDR3: CASSLFGNTEAFF

length: 15
size: NA
J: TRBJ2-2
V: TRBV18
D: TRBD1
DNA: TGTGCCAGCTCACGGAGACAGGGCAACACCGGGGAGCTGTTTTTT
CDR3: CASSRRQGNTGELFF

length: 13
size: NA
J: TRBJ2-2
V: TRBV4-1
D: NA
DNA: TGCGCCAGCAGCGGAGAGAGGAGTCCCGAGCTGTTTTTT
CDR3: CASSGERSPELFF

length: 14
size: NA
J: TRBJ2-1
V: TRBV10-3
D: NA
DNA: TGTGCCATCAGTGAGTCGAGAGGGGGTAATGAGCAGTTCTTC
CDR3: CAISESRGGNEQFF

length: 12
size: NA
J: TRBJ2-7
V: TRBV10-1
D: TRBD1
DNA: TGCGCCAGGACCGGGACAGCCGACGAGCAGTACTTC
CDR3: CARTGTADEQYF

length: 16
size: NA
J: TRBJ1-5
V: TRBV6-6
D: NA
DNA: TGTGCCAGCATTCAAAGAGCGACAGAGCTACATCAGCCCCAGCATTTT
CDR3: CASIQRATELHQPQHF

length: 17
size: NA
J: TRBJ1-5
V: TRBV7-8
D: TRBD1
DNA: TGTGCCAGCAGCTCACGGACAGGGGGCGGATTGAGCCAGCCCCAGCATTTT
CDR3: CASSSRTGGGLSQPQHF

length: 13
size: NA
J: TRBJ2-1
V: TRBV5-6
D: TRBD2
DNA: TGTGCCAGCAGTCTCGGGACTAGCAATGAGCAGTTCTTC
CDR3: CASSLGTSNEQFF

length: 18
size: NA
J: TRBJ2-6
V: TRBV7-2
D: TRBD1
DNA: TGTGCCAGCAGCTTCCCGGGACAGGGGGCGTCTGGGGCCAACGTCCTGACTTTC
CDR3: CASSFPGQGASGANVLTF

length: 16
size: NA
J: TRBJ1-2
V: TRBV19
D: TRBD1
DNA: TGTGCCAGTAGTCCTCGAGCCGGACAGGGCGATCTGGGCTACACCTTC
CDR3: CASSPRAGQGDLGYTF

length: 14
size: few
J: TRBJ1-1
V: TRBV6-1
D: NA
DNA: TGTGCCAGCACTCCTAGCGGGGGTGGCACTGAAGCTTTCTTT
CDR3: CASTPSGGGTEAFF

length: 16
size: NA
J: TRBJ1-5
V: TRBV2
D: NA
DNA: TGTGCCAGCAGTTCTACCTGGACAGACTTTGGTCAGCCCCAGCATTTT
CDR3: CASSSTWTDFGQPQHF

length: 13
size: NA
J: TRBJ1-4
V: TRBV5-5
D: NA
DNA: TGTGCCAGCAGCTACGGGGGTAATGAAAAACTGTTTTTT
CDR3: CASSYGGNEKLFF

length: 13
size: NA
J: TRBJ1-2
V: TRBV13
D: NA
DNA: TGTGCCAGCAGCTTAGTAGCAGACTATGGCTACACCTTC
CDR3: CASSLVADYGYTF

length: 16
size: NA
J: TRBJ1-5
V: TRBV2
D: TRBD1
DNA: TGTGCCAGCAGTGGGGACAGGGGGCGGGTCGGTCAGCCCCAGCATTTT
CDR3: CASSGDRGRVGQPQHF

length: 14
size: NA
J: TRBJ2-1
V: TRBV6-1
D: NA
DNA: TGTGCCAGTAAAAATCAGGGAATTGTAAATGAGCAGTTCTTC
CDR3: CASKNQGIVNEQFF

length: 17
size: NA
J: TRBJ2-1
V: TRBV2
D: NA
DNA: TGTGCCAGCAGTGACCTTCTGAGCGGCAGCTCCTACAATGAGCAGTTCTTC
CDR3: CASSDLLSGSSYNEQFF

length: 17
size: NA
J: TRBJ1-1
V: TRBV19
D: NA
DNA: TGTGCCAGTAGTATCCGAGGCCTCGGTGGGGCTAACACTGAAGCTTTCTTT
CDR3: CASSIRGLGGANTEAFF

length: 15
size: NA
J: TRBJ1-6
V: TRBV19
D: NA
DNA: TGTGCCAGTAGTTTCCAGACTTTACTAAATTCACCCCTCCACTTT
CDR3: CASSFQTLLNSPLHF

length: 11
size: NA
J: TRBJ2-5
V: TRBV7-6
D: NA
DNA: TGTGCCAGCAGCTCTAGCCCTGCCCAGTACTTC
CDR3: CASSSSPAQYF

length: 14
size: NA
J: TRBJ1-5
V: TRBV5-5
D: TRBD1
DNA: TGTGCCAGCAGGTTCGGGACAGAGAATCAGCCCCAGCATTTT
CDR3: CASRFGTENQPQHF

length: 15
size: NA
J: TRBJ2-7
V: TRBV14
D: TRBD2
DNA: TGTGCCAGCAGCCAATCGACTAGCGGGGGCCCCGAGCAGTACTTC
CDR3: CASSQSTSGGPEQYF

length: 16
size: NA
J: TRBJ2-1
V: TRBV7-3
D: TRBD2
DNA: TGTGCCAGCAGCTTAGGGGCGGGGGGGTCCTACAATGAGCAGTTCTTC
CDR3: CASSLGAGGSYNEQFF

length: 15
size: NA
J: TRBJ2-1
V: TRBV6-5
D: NA
DNA: TGTGCCAGCAGTTACCGAGCTAGCTCCTACAATGAGCAGTTCTTC
CDR3: CASSYRASSYNEQFF

length: 14
size: NA
J: TRBJ1-6
V: TRBV9
D: TRBD1
DNA: TGTGCCAGCAGCTTCAGGGACAGCGGGTCACCCCTCCACTTT
CDR3: CASSFRDSGSPLHF

length: 13
size: NA
J: TRBJ2-7
V: TRBV9
D: NA
DNA: TGTGCCAGCAGCGTAGATGAGAAAACGGAGCAGTACTTC
CDR3: CASSVDEKTEQYF

length: 12
size: NA
J: TRBJ2-7
V: TRBV25-1
D: NA
DNA: TGTGCCAGCAGTGAAGAGACCTACGAGCAGTACTTC
CDR3: CASSEETYEQYF

length: 13
size: NA
J: TRBJ2-3
V: TRBV5-6
D: TRBD2
DNA: TGTGCCAGCAGTTCCGCGGGGGGGAATACGCAGTATTTT
CDR3: CASSSAGGNTQYF

length: 15
size: NA
J: TRBJ2-5
V: TRBV14
D: TRBD2
DNA: TGTGCCAGCAGCCCCCAGCGGGGGAGTCAAGAGACCCAGTACTTC
CDR3: CASSPQRGSQETQYF

length: 17
size: NA
J: TRBJ2-3
V: TRBV19
D: TRBD1
DNA: TGTGCCAGTAGTATAGATCCATGGACAGGGGTCACAGATACGCAGTATTTT
CDR3: CASSIDPWTGVTDTQYF

length: 14
size: NA
J: TRBJ1-1
V: TRBV9
D: NA
DNA: TGTGCCAGCAGCGCGGGACTTTTGAACACTGAAGCTTTCTTT
CDR3: CASSAGLLNTEAFF

length: 14
size: once
J: TRBJ1-2
V: TRBV6-1
D: NA
DNA: TGTGCCAGCAGTGAAGCGGGCAGGGTGGATGGCTACACCTTC
CDR3: CASSEAGRVDGYTF

length: 13
size: NA
J: TRBJ1-1
V: TRBV27
D: TRBD1
DNA: TGTGCCAGCAAGCGGACAGGGAAGACTGAAGCTTTCTTT
CDR3: CASKRTGKTEAFF

length: 19
size: once
J: TRBJ2-3
V: TRBV5-1
D: TRBD2
DNA: TGCGCCAGCAGCGACCTTCGTATATCCAGCGGGGGCGCTACAGATACGCAGTATTTT
CDR3: CASSDLRISSGGATDTQYF

length: 15
size: NA
J: TRBJ2-3
V: TRBV2
D: NA
DNA: TGTGCCAGCTGGACCCAGGGGACCAGCACAGATACGCAGTATTTT
CDR3: CASWTQGTSTDTQYF

length: 15
size: NA
J: TRBJ1-4
V: TRBV9
D: TRBD1
DNA: TGTGCCAGCAGCGTAGAAGGACAGGGCGGCGAAAAACTGTTTTTT
CDR3: CASSVEGQGGEKLFF

length: 12
size: NA
J: TRBJ1-5
V: TRBV19
D: NA
DNA: TGTGCCAGTAGTTCCCGCAGTGAGCCCCAGCATTTT
CDR3: CASSSRSEPQHF

length: 19
size: NA
J: TRBJ2-3
V: TRBV7-2
D: TRBD2
DNA: TGTGCCAGCAGCTTAGGGTGGGGGACGGGGGGGCGGAGCACAGATACGCAGTATTTT
CDR3: CASSLGWGTGGRSTDTQYF

length: 12
size: NA
J: TRBJ2-7
V: TRBV28
D: NA
DNA: TGTGCCAGCAGTTCTACTACTAGCGAGCAGTACTTC
CDR3: CASSSTTSEQYF

length: 15
size: NA
J: TRBJ2-3
V: TRBV5-6
D: TRBD2
DNA: TGTGCCAGCAGCTTCGGTAGCGGGGGTGCAGATACGCAGTATTTT
CDR3: CASSFGSGGADTQYF

length: 13
size: NA
J: TRBJ2-1
V: TRBV2
D: NA
DNA: TGTGCCAGCAGTGGGGGACAATTTCAGGAGCAGTTCTTC
CDR3: CASSGGQFQEQFF

length: 19
size: NA
J: TRBJ2-3
V: TRBV6-1
D: NA
DNA: TGTGCCAGCAGTGACGACTGGGTCTTGGAGACTGCCAACACAGATACGCAGTATTTT
CDR3: CASSDDWVLETANTDTQYF

length: 15
size: NA
J: TRBJ2-7
V: TRBV9
D: NA
DNA: TGTGCCAGCAGCGTAGAGCCTACAGAGTCCTACGAGCAGTACTTC
CDR3: CASSVEPTESYEQYF

length: 14
size: NA
J: TRBJ2-7
V: TRBV11-2
D: NA
DNA: TGTGCCAGCAGCCCTACGACAGGTATCTACGAGCAGTACTTC
CDR3: CASSPTTGIYEQYF

length: 14
size: NA
J: TRBJ1-5
V: TRBV5-8
D: TRBD1
DNA: TGTGCCAGCAGCCAAGGCCCAGGGGGCCAGCCCCAGCATTTT
CDR3: CASSQGPGGQPQHF

length: 17
size: once
J: TRBJ1-6
V: TRBV4-1
D: TRBD1
DNA: TGCGCCAGCAGCCAACCCGACGGACAGGGGAAAAATTCACCCCTCCACTTT
CDR3: CASSQPDGQGKNSPLHF

length: 19
size: NA
J: TRBJ1-5
V: TRBV19
D: TRBD1
DNA: TGTGCCAGTAGTATCTTTCAGGGACAGGGGTTGTTGAGCAATCAGCCCCAGCATTTT
CDR3: CASSIFQGQGLLSNQPQHF

length: 16
size: NA
J: TRBJ1-2
V: TRBV2
D: NA
DNA: TGTGCCAGCAGTGAACGTACCGGGGTAAGAGCCTATGGCTACACCTTC
CDR3: CASSERTGVRAYGYTF

length: 12
size: NA
J: TRBJ1-4
V: TRBV25-1
D: NA
DNA: TGTGCCAGCAGTAACGCGGGGGAAAAACTGTTTTTT
CDR3: CASSNAGEKLFF

length: 13
size: NA
J: TRBJ1-4
V: TRBV15
D: NA
DNA: TGTGCCACCGAGGACAGAACTAATGAAAAACTGTTTTTT
CDR3: CATEDRTNEKLFF